These 30 T cell receptor beta chains share one sample of origin, sequenced in a study of post-analysis software for immune sequencing data. Study-wide results and limits: Included in a set of several TRBV segments more frequent in patients than controls were TRBV5-6, TRBV5-1 and TRBV20-1.

Which antigens these TCRs recognize remains unknown. Each TCR beta cDNA library carried unique molecular identifiers. TCRdb used MiXCR to reprocess the PCR reads, holding one entry per CDR3 protein. The table shows roughly 800,000 distinct CDR3 sequences, with roughly half occurring only once. Sequenced input: blood. These TCRs come from a girl aged 10-17 years with multiple sclerosis.

The chain employs TRBV5-1 and TRBJ2-1; D is undetermined. Between the trimmed V and J ends, which lost 4 bases and 6 bases, there was a span of 8 bases. Germline V gene data show CDR1 as SGHRS and CDR2 as YFSETQ. This CDR3 is built from 12 residues. For the CDR3, the DNA is TGCGCCAGCAGCCCGGCCATCAATGAGCAGTTCTTC. Translation: CASSPAINEQFF.

The chain joins TRBV5-1 to TRBJ1-1; TRBD1 matches 7 bases. CDR1 is SGHRS, CDR2 YFSETQ, per germline. Trimming cost V 4 bases and J 2 bases; bases outside gene matches: 11. The CDR3 covers 16 residues. CDR3 sequence: CASSASRTGLNTEAFF. The CDR3 coding sequence is TGCGCCAGCAGCGCTTCACGGACAGGACTAAACACTGAAGCTTTCTTT.

This chain uses TRBV7-9 with TRBJ2-5; the D call may be TRBD1 or TRBD2 (6 bases each). Germline V gives CDR1 SEHNR, CDR2 FQNEAQ (reference sequence). Between the trimmed V and J ends, which lost 1 base and 8 bases, there was a span of 17 bases. CDR3 length: 15 amino acids. For the CDR3, the DNA is TGTGCCAGCAGCTTAGTTTCGGGGGCGTCTAGAACCCAGTACTTC. It yields the protein CASSLVSGASRTQYF.

The chain has TRBV29-1 and TRBJ1-2, with D unclear. Germline V gene sequence: CDR1 SQVTM, CDR2 ANQGSEA. CDR3 length: 11 amino acids. CDR3 coding DNA: TGCAGTATCGCGGAGGCAGCTTTCTACACCTTC. Residues: CSIAEAAFYTF.

The chain employs TRBV5-1 and TRBJ1-2; TRBD1 matches at 7 bases. The CDR3 is 14 residues long. V shed 0 bases, J shed 6 bases, and the junction held 5 bases outside the gene matches. Germline V gene data show CDR1 as SGHRS and CDR2 as YFSETQ. CDR3 DNA: TGCGCCAGCAGCTTGGACGGGACAGTGGATGGCTACACCTTC. Its protein product is CASSLDGTVDGYTF.

The chain recombines TRBV18 with TRBJ1-1, with D possibly being TRBD1 (5 bases). CDR3 length equals 16 residues. The V gene lost 6 bases and the J gene lost 0 bases, with 17 bases spanning the gap. Germline V CDR1 and CDR2: KGHSH, LQKENI. The DNA of the CDR3 is TGTGCCAGCTCCCCGGCCAGAGGGGAGGTGAACACTGAAGCTTTCTTT. It encodes CASSPARGEVNTEAFF.

The V and J genes are TRBV7-3 and TRBJ2-7; 7 bases map to TRBD1. The end of the DNA fits TRBJ2-5 better, so the J call may be wrong. CDR3 size: 15 residues. Germline V CDR1 and CDR2: SGHTA, FQGTGA. This CDR3 is CASSLTGTVGETQYF. In DNA form, the CDR3 reads TGTGCCAGCAGCTTAACCGGGACAGTAGGAGAGACCCAGTACTTC.

This chain links TRBV7-9 with TRBJ2-3; D might be TRBD2 (6 bases). Germline values: CDR1 SEHNR, CDR2 FQNEAQ (reference sequence). Trimming shortened V by 1 base and J by 9 bases, and 17 bases separated the two germline ends. This CDR3 region has 15 residues. The CDR3 region is CASSLVTEGRGTQYF. CDR3 nucleotide sequence: TGTGCCAGCAGCTTAGTTACGGAGGGGCGAGGGACGCAGTATTTT.

Written as DNA, the CDR3 is TGCAGCGTTGGACAGGGCACAGATACGCAGTATTTT. Translated: CSVGQGTDTQYF. The rearrangement links TRBV29-1 to TRBJ2-3; maybe TRBD1 (6 bases). CDR3 length: 12 amino acids. Germline V gene lookup returns CDR1 SQVTM and CDR2 ANQGSEA. With 4 bases removed from V and 1 base from J, the gap between germline ends came to 6 bases.

This clonotype was seen only a few times. CDR3 DNA: TGCAGTGCTAGGGGGTACGGAAGCTCCTACGAGCAGTACTTC. Its protein product is CSARGYGSSYEQYF. V is TRBV20-1 and J is TRBJ2-7; D remains ambiguous. Trimming took off 3 bases at V and 0 bases at J, with 12 bases between the two ends. CDR1 is DFQATT, CDR2 SNEGSKA, per germline (reference sequence). This CDR3 spans 14 amino acids.

The V call is TRBV12-5, the J call TRBJ2-3; D may be TRBD1 (6 bases). CDR3 length: 15 amino acids. V dropped 6 bases and J dropped 2 bases, with 15 bases sitting between them. Germline assignment: CDR1 LGHNT and CDR2 FRNRAP. The CDR3 sequence: CASGPGQTTTDTQYF. For the CDR3, the DNA is TGTGCTAGTGGACCCGGACAGACTACCACAGATACGCAGTATTTT. The full variable domain, its missing parts supplied by reference TRBV12-5 and TRBJ2-3, is DARVTQTPRHKVTEMGQEVTMRCQPILGHNTVFWYRQTMMQGLELLAYFRNRAPLDDSGMPKDRFSAEMPDATLATLKIQPSEPRDSAVYFCASGPGQTTTDTQYFGPGTRLTVL.

This clonotype has only a few counts. The rearrangement links TRBV12-3 or TRBV12-4 to TRBJ1-1; D unclear. V was shortened by 7 bases and J by 2 bases, with 8 bases between the two germline ends. The CDR3 has 12 residues. This CDR3 reads CASTSSNTEAFF. The DNA of the CDR3 is TGTGCCAGCACCTCATCAAACACTGAAGCTTTCTTT.

The rearrangement links TRBV29-1 to TRBJ1-2; TRBD1 is a possible D gene (6 bases). The V and J ends lost 1 base and 9 bases respectively, with 9 bases between them. CDR1 SQVTM and CDR2 ANQGSEA come from the germline V gene. This CDR3 is 11 amino acids long. The CDR3 DNA sequence: TGCAGCGTTGAAGTAGGACAGAGCTACACCTTC. It specifies CSVEVGQSYTF. The variable domain in full, with the rest retrieved from reference TRBV29-1 and TRBJ1-2, is SAVISQKPSRDICQRGTSLTIQCQVDSQVTMMFWYRQQPGQSLTLIATANQGSEATYESGFVIDKFPISRPNLTFSTLTVSNMSPEDSSIYLCSVEVGQSYTFGSGTRLTVV.

The gene calls are TRBV27 and TRBJ2-6; no definite D call. The CDR3 is 14 residues long. Trimming removed 5 bases from V and 0 bases from J, with 5 bases in between. The germline V gene has CDR1 MNHEY and CDR2 SMNVEV (reference sequence). CDR3 in DNA: TGTGCCAGCAGTAAGAGCTCTGGGGCCAACGTCCTGACTTTC. It yields the protein CASSKSSGANVLTF.

This clonotype occurred once. The V call is TRBV12-3 or TRBV12-4, the J call TRBJ1-2, with TRBD1 identical over 10 bases. Trimming took 7 bases from V and 5 from J; bases not matched to a gene: 16. This CDR3 region has 17 residues. The CDR3 DNA sequence: TGTGCCAGCACCCCCCTTGGGACAGGGGTAGGAAATTATGGCTACACCTTC. Translating it yields CASTPLGTGVGNYGYTF.

In its sample, this clonotype was seen a few times. V and J are TRBV7-3 and TRBJ2-5, with D possibly matching TRBD2 (6 bases). Germline V gene lookup returns CDR1 SGHTA and CDR2 FQGTGA. The CDR3 covers 15 residues. V lost 1 base, J lost 1 base, and 10 bases lay in between. Here the CDR3 reads CASSLIPGLQETQYF. As DNA, the CDR3 is TGTGCCAGCAGCTTAATTCCGGGACTCCAAGAGACCCAGTACTTC.

The V and J genes are TRBV29-1 and TRBJ1-4, with TRBD1 as a possible D gene (6 bases). V shed 3 bases and J shed 3 bases, with 14 bases lying between them. Per germline, CDR1 SQVTM and CDR2 ANQGSEA. CDR3 size: 15 residues. The CDR3 is CSVEGHRDSNEKLFF. In nucleotides, the CDR3 is TGCAGCGTTGAGGGCCACAGGGATTCTAATGAAAAACTGTTTTTT.

The chain links TRBV20-1 to TRBJ2-1; 9 positions agree with TRBD2. There are 14 residues in the CDR3. In germline, CDR1 is DFQATT, CDR2 SNEGSKA (reference sequence). The J segment lost 7 bases and the V segment lost 3 bases, leaving 7 bases of the junction unmatched. CDR3 amino acids: CSARRLAGLNEQFF. In nucleotides, the CDR3 is TGCAGTGCTAGGAGGCTAGCGGGGCTAAATGAGCAGTTCTTC.

The rearrangement uses TRBV15 and TRBJ2-7; D may be TRBD1 (5 bases). This CDR3 has 15 residues. Per the germline V gene, CDR1 is LNHNV and CDR2 is YYDKDF (reference sequence). The V gene lost 4 bases and the J gene lost 2 bases, with 15 bases spanning the gap. The chain's CDR3 is CATSTVPGPPYEQYF. In DNA, the CDR3 is TGTGCCACCAGCACAGTACCAGGGCCACCCTACGAGCAGTACTTC.

The rearrangement links TRBV3-1 to TRBJ2-3; the match to TRBD2 covers 9 bases. The CDR3 has 15 residues. V was clipped by 0 bases and J by 6 bases; unmatched bases: 4. The germline gives CDR1 LGHDT, CDR2 YNNKEL (reference sequence). The CDR3 is CASSQEGLAADTQYF. DNA of the CDR3: TGTGCCAGCAGCCAAGAGGGACTAGCTGCGGATACGCAGTATTTT.

The chain is built from TRBV29-1 and TRBJ1-2; TRBD1 matches at 10 bases. J lost 8 bases, V lost 4 bases, and 10 bases had no gene match. The CDR3 sequence is 14 residues long. Looked up from germline, CDR1 is SQVTM and CDR2 is ANQGSEA. The CDR3 spells CSVVGGRDRGGYTF. CDR3 coding DNA: TGCAGCGTTGTAGGTGGTCGGGACAGGGGAGGCTACACCTTC. Supplemented by reference TRBV29-1 and TRBJ1-2, the full variable domain reads SAVISQKPSRDICQRGTSLTIQCQVDSQVTMMFWYRQQPGQSLTLIATANQGSEATYESGFVIDKFPISRPNLTFSTLTVSNMSPEDSSIYLCSVVGGRDRGGYTFGSGTRLTVV.

The rearrangement uses TRBV5-1 and TRBJ2-7, with D maybe TRBD1 (5 bases). Trimming removed 4 bases at V and 3 bases at J, with 14 bases between. Germline V gene sequence: CDR1 SGHRS, CDR2 YFSETQ. CDR3 size: 14 residues. Written as DNA, the CDR3 is TGCGCCAGCAGCACTTCGCGTGACAGCTACGAGCAGTACTTC. As protein: CASSTSRDSYEQYF.

The chain employs TRBV7-9 and TRBJ2-2, with a possible D match to TRBD1 (6 bases). Trimming removed 5 bases from V and 1 base from J, with 14 bases in between. The CDR3 is made up of 16 amino acids. Germline V gives CDR1 SEHNR, CDR2 FQNEAQ (reference sequence). CDR3 sequence: CASSHHRAQNTGELFF. The CDR3 bases are TGTGCCAGCAGCCACCACAGGGCGCAGAACACCGGGGAGCTGTTTTTT.

The gene calls are TRBV24-1 and TRBJ2-7; D is undetermined. Germline CDR1 and CDR2: KGHDR and SFDVKD. The V and J ends lost 9 bases and 3 bases respectively, with 14 bases between them. CDR3 length: 13 amino acids. CDR3 region: CATAGPPYYEQYF. The CDR3 DNA sequence: TGTGCCACCGCTGGACCCCCATACTACGAGCAGTACTTC.

The V and J genes are TRBV20-1 and TRBJ1-2, with D possibly being TRBD1 (6 bases). V dropped 5 bases and J dropped 0 bases, with 22 bases sitting between them. The germline V gene has CDR1 DFQATT and CDR2 SNEGSKA (reference sequence). The CDR3 extends over 17 amino acids. The CDR3 nucleotides read TGCAGTGCTCAAGCTGCGCAGGGGCAGGCGGCTAACTATGGCTACACCTTC. Residues: CSAQAAQGQAANYGYTF.

This clonotype was found a few times. The genes are TRBV24-1 and TRBJ2-3; the D is unclear. CDR1 and CDR2 (germline): KGHDR, SFDVKD. This CDR3 is built from 16 residues. The ends were cut back, 3 bases at V and 4 bases at J, with 16 bases in the middle. CDR3 sequence reads: CATSDRTAPRPDTQYF. CDR3 in DNA: TGTGCCACCAGTGATCGAACAGCCCCCCGACCAGATACGCAGTATTTT.

This chain links TRBV6-1 with TRBJ2-4; 7 nucleotides line up with TRBD2. J was trimmed by 3 bases and V by 0 bases; bases with no gene match: 2. CDR3 length equals 15 residues. Germline loops: CDR1 MNHNS, CDR2 SASEGT. CDR3 sequence reads: CASSEAGGGKNIQYF. The CDR3 DNA sequence: TGTGCCAGCAGTGAAGCGGGGGGGGGCAAAAACATTCAGTACTTC.

The J gene is TRBJ2-5, the V gene TRBV7-9; possible D gene TRBD2, 5 bases. This CDR3 spans 15 amino acids. Trimming left V 4 bases short and J 1 base short, with 13 bases between. Germline V gene lookup returns CDR1 SEHNR and CDR2 FQNEAQ (reference sequence). In DNA form, the CDR3 reads TGTGCCAGCAGCTCCTTGTCGGGGATCCAAGAGACCCAGTACTTC. Amino acid sequence: CASSSLSGIQETQYF.

The chain carries TRBV10-1 and TRBJ2-7, with D hard to call. The germline V and J ends were trimmed by 0 bases and 2 bases, with 8 bases remaining between them. CDR1 and CDR2 from the germline V gene are WNHNN and SYGVQD (reference sequence). CDR3 length: 14 residues. For the CDR3, the DNA is TGCGCCAGCAGTGAGTCCGAGACTCCCTACGAGCAGTACTTC. As protein: CASSESETPYEQYF.

The V and J genes are TRBV12-3 or TRBV12-4 and TRBJ2-5, with 7 bases identical to TRBD2. Losses at the gene ends were 2 bases for V and 5 bases for J; bases not matched to a gene: 8. This CDR3 region has 15 residues. The CDR3 protein is CASSLSAGAAETQYF. The CDR3 DNA reads TGTGCCAGCAGTTTATCGGCGGGAGCGGCCGAGACCCAGTACTTC.